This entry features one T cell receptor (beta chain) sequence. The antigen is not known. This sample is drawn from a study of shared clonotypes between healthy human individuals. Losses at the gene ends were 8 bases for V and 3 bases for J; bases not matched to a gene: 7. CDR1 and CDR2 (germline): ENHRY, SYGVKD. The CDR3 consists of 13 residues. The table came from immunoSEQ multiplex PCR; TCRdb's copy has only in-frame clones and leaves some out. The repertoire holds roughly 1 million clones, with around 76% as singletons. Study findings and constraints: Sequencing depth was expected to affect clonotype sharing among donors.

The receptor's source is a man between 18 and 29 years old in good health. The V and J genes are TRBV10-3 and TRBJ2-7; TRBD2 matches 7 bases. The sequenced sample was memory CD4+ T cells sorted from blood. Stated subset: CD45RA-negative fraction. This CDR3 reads CAIGAGVVYEQYF. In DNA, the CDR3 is TGTGCCATCGGGGCGGGGGTTGTCTACGAGCAGTACTTC.